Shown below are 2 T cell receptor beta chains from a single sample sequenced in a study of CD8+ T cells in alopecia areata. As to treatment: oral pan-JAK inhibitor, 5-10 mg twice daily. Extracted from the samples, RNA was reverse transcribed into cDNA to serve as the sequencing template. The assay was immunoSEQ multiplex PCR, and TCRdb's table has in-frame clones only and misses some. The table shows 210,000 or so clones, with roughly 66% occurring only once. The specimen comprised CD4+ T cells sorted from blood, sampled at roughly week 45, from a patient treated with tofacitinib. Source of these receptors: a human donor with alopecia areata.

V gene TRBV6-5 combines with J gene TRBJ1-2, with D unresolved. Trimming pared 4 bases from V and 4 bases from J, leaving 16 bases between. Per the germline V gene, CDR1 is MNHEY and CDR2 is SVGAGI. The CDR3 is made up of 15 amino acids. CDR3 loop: CASSLGRKSSYGYTF. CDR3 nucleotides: TGTGCCAGCAGTTTGGGCAGGAAAAGTTCCTATGGCTACACCTTC.

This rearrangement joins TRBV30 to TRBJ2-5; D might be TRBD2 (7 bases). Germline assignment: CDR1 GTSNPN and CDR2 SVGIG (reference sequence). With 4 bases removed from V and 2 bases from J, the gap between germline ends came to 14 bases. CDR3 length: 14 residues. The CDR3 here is CAWKFGGPQETQYF. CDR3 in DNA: TGTGCCTGGAAGTTCGGGGGGCCACAAGAGACCCAGTACTTC.